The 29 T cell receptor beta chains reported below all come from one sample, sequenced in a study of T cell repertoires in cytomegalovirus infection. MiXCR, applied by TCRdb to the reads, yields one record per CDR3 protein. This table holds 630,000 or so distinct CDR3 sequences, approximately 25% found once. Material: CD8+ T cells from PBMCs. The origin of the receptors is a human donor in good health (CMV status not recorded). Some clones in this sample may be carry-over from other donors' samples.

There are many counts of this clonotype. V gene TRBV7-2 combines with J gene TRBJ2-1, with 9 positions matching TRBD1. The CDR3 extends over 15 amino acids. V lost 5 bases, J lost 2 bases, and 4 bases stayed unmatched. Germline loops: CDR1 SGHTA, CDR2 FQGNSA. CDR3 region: CASSRTGETYNEQFF. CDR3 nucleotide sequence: TGTGCCAGCAGCCGGACAGGGGAAACCTACAATGAGCAGTTCTTC.

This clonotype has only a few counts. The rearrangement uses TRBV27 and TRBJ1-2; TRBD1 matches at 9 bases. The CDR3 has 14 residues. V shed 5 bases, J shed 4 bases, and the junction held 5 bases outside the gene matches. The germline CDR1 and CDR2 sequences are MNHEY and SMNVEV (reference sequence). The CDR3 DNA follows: TGTGCCAGCAGTACACAGGGGGCAGGCTATGGCTACACCTTC. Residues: CASSTQGAGYGYTF.

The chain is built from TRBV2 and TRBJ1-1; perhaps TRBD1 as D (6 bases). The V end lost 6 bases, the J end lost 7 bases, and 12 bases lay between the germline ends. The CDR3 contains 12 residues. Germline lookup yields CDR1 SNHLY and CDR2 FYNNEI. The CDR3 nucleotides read TGTGCCAGCAGCCGCGGACAGCTTGAAGCTTTCTTT. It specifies CASSRGQLEAFF.

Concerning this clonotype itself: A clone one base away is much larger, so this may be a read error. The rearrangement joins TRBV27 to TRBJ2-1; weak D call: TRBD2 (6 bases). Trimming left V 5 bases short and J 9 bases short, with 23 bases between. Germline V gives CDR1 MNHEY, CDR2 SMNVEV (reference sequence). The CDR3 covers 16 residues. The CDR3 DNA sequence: TGTGCCAGCAGTCCCCGAGGAGGGAGGAGTAGAGTTGAGCAGTTCTTC. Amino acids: CASSPRGGRSRVEQFF.

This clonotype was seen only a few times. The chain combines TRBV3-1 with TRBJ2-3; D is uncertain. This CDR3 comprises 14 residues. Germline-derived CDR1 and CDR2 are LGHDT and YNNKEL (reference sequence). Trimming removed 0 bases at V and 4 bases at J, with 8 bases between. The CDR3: CASSQDIRADTQYF. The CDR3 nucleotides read TGTGCCAGCAGCCAAGATATAAGAGCAGATACGCAGTATTTT.

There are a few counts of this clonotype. The DNA of the CDR3 is TGCAGCGTTGATGAGGCGGGGAGTCAAGAGACCCAGTACTTC. This encodes CSVDEAGSQETQYF. This chain joins TRBV29-1 and TRBJ2-5; maybe TRBD2 (6 bases). Per the germline V gene, CDR1 is SQVTM and CDR2 is ANQGSEA. Trimming left V 3 bases short and J 2 bases short, with 13 bases between. The CDR3 has 14 residues.

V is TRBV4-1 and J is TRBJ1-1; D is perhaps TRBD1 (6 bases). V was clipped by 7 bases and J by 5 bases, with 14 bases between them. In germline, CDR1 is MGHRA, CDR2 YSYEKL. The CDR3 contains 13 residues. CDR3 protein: CASNGGGLTEAFF. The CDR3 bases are TGCGCCAGCAACGGGGGGGGGCTAACTGAAGCTTTCTTT.

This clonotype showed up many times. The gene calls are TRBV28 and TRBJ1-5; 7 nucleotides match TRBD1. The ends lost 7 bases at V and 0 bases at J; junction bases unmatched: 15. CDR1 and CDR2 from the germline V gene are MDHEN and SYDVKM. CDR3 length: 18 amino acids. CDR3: CASTSTRDRIYSNQPQHF. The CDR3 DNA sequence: TGTGCCAGCACCTCAACCCGGGACAGAATTTATAGCAATCAGCCCCAGCATTTT.

The CDR3 nucleotides read TGTGCCACCAGCGAGGACCCGGCGGGCTACACCTTC. Translation gives CATSEDPAGYTF. The chain employs TRBV15 and TRBJ1-2, with D hard to call. Per germline, CDR1 LNHNV and CDR2 YYDKDF (reference sequence). This CDR3 has 12 amino acids. Trimming cost V 5 bases and J 8 bases, with 12 bases left between them.

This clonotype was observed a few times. This CDR3 is CASSAWTGTKLQETQYF. In nucleotides, the CDR3 is TGTGCCAGCAGTGCTTGGACAGGGACCAAGCTCCAAGAGACCCAGTACTTC. The chain has TRBV25-1 and TRBJ2-5, with 8 nucleotides matching TRBD1. Germline loops: CDR1 MGHDK, CDR2 SYGVNS. V shed 4 bases and J 1 base; nucleotides not matched to a gene: 11. The CDR3 is made up of 17 amino acids.

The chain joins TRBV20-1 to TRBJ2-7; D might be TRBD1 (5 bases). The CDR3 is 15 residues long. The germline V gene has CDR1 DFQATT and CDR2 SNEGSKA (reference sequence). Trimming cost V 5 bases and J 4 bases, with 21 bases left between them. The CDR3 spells CSAYSYLGEPYEQYF. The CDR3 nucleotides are TGCAGTGCTTATAGTTATTTAGGGGAACCGTACGAGCAGTACTTC.

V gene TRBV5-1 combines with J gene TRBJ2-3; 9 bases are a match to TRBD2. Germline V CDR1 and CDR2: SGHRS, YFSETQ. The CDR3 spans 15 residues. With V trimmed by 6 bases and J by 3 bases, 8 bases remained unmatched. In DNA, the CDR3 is TGCGCCAGCAATCTGGGACTAGCCCGGACAGATACGCAGTATTTT. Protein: CASNLGLARTDTQYF. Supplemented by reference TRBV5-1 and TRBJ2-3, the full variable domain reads KAGVTQTPRYLIKTRGQQVTLSCSPISGHRSVSWYQQTPGQGLQFLFEYFSETQRNKGNFPGRFSGRQFSNSRSEMNVSTLELGDSALYLCASNLGLARTDTQYFGPGTRLTVL.

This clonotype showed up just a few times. Written as DNA, the CDR3 is TGCAGTGCTAGAGATCACCTAGCGGGGGGGTTGTACAATGAGCAGTTCTTC. As protein: CSARDHLAGGLYNEQFF. The chain is built from TRBV20-1 and TRBJ2-1; 12 positions match TRBD2. CDR3 length: 17 amino acids. Germline assignment: CDR1 DFQATT and CDR2 SNEGSKA (reference sequence). V lost 0 bases, J lost 4 bases, and 7 bases stayed unmatched.

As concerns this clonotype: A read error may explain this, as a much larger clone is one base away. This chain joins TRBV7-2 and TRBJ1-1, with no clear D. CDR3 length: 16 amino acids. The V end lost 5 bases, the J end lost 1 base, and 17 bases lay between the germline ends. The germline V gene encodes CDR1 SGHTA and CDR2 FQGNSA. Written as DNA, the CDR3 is TGTGCCAGCAGCCAGCCCGTTACAAGGCCGAACACTGAAGCTTTCTTT. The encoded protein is CASSQPVTRPNTEAFF.

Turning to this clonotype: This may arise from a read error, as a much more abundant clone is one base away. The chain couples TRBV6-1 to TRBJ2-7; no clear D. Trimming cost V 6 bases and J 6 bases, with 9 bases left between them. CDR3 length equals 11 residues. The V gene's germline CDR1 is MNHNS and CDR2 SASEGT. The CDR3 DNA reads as TGTGCCAGCAGCCCTGAAGCCGAGCAGTACTTC. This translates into CASSPEAEQYF.

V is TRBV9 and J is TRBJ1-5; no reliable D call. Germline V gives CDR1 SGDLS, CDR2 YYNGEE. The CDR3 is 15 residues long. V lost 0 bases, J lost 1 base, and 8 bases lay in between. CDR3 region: CASSVGPGSNQPQHF. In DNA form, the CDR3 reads TGTGCCAGCAGCGTAGGGCCCGGGAGCAATCAGCCCCAGCATTTT.

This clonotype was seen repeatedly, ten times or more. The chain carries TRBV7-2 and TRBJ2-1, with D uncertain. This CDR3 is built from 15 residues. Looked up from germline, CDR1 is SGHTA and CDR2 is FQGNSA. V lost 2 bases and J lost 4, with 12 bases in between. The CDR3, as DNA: TGTGCCAGCAGCTTAAGGGATTTCGGGTACAATGAGCAGTTCTTC. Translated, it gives CASSLRDFGYNEQFF.

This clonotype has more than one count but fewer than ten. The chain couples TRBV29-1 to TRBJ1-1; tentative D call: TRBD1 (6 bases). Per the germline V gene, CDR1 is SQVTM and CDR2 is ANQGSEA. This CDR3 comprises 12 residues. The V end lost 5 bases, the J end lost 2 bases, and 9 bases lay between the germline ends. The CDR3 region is CSVRDTNTEAFF. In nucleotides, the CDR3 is TGCAGCGTTAGGGACACAAACACTGAAGCTTTCTTT.

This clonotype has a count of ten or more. The CDR3 spells CASSFGDNTEAFF. The CDR3 DNA sequence: TGTGCCAGCAGCTTCGGCGATAACACTGAAGCTTTCTTT. The chain is built from TRBV11-1 and TRBJ1-1; D uncertain. The ends were cut back, 3 bases at V and 2 bases at J, with 7 bases in the middle. The CDR3 extends over 13 amino acids. Germline V CDR1 and CDR2: SGHAT, FQDESV (reference sequence). Complete variable domain (other parts from reference TRBV11-1 and TRBJ1-1): EAEVAQSPRYKITEKSQAVAFWCDPISGHATLYWYRQILGQGPELLVQFQDESVVDDSQLPKDRFSAERLKGVDSTLKIQPAELGDSAMYLCASSFGDNTEAFFGQGTRLTVV.

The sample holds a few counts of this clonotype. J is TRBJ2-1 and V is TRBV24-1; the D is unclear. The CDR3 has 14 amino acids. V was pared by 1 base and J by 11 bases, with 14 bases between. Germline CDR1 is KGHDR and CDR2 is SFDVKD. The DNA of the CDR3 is TGTGCCACCAGTGATTTCCGCGGAGCCGGTAAGCAGTTCTTC. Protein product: CATSDFRGAGKQFF.

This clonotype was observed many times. The CDR3 DNA reads TGTGCCAGCAGTCTCCCATCCGGGGCCATCCACACAGATACGCAGTATTTT. Residues: CASSLPSGAIHTDTQYF. This chain links TRBV7-2 with TRBJ2-3; D may be TRBD1 or TRBD2 (5 bases each). The CDR3 runs to 17 residues. Germline CDR1 and CDR2: SGHTA and FQGNSA. V was cut by 6 bases and J by 2 bases, with 21 bases left in between.

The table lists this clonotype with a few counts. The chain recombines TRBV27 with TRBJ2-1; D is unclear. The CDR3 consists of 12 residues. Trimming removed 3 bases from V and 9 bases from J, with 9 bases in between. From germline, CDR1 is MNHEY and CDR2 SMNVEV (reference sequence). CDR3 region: CASSFLDGEQFF. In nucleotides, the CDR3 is TGTGCCAGCAGTTTTCTTGACGGTGAGCAGTTCTTC.

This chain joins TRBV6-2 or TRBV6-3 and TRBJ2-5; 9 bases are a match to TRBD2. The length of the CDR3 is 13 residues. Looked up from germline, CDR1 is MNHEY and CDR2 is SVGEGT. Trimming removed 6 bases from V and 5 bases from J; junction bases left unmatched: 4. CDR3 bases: TGTGCCAGCAGCAATAGCGGGGGCGAGACCCAGTACTTC. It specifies CASSNSGGETQYF.

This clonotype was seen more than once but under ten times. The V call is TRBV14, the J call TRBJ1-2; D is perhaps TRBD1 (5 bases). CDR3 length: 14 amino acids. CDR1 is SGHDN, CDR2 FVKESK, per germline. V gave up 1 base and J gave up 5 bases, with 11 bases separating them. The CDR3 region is CASSQAGLYYGYTF. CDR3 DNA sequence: TGTGCCAGCAGCCAAGCGGGACTTTATTATGGCTACACCTTC.

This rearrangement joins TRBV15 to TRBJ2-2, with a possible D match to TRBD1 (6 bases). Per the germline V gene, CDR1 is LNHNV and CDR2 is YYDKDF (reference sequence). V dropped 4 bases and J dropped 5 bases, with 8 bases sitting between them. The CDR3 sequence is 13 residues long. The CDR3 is CATSTGETGELFF. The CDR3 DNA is TGTGCCACCAGCACAGGGGAGACCGGGGAGCTGTTTTTT.

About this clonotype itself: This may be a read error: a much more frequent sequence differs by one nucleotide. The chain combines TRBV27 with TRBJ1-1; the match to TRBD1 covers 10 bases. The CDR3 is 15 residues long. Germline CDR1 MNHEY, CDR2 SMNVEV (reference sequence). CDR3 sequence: CANSLTGGEDTEAFF. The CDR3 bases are TGTGCCAACAGTTTGACAGGGGGCGAGGACACTGAAGCTTTCTTT.

CDR3 nucleotides: TGTGCCAGCAGCGTAGTCGAGGGGGGCCTGCTCCGGGGCACTGAAGCTTTCTTT. Translated, it gives CASSVVEGGLLRGTEAFF. V and J are TRBV9 and TRBJ1-1; the D gene is possibly TRBD1 (6 bases). V shed 0 bases and J shed 4 bases, with 22 bases lying between them. The CDR3 spans 18 residues. From germline, CDR1 is SGDLS and CDR2 YYNGEE.

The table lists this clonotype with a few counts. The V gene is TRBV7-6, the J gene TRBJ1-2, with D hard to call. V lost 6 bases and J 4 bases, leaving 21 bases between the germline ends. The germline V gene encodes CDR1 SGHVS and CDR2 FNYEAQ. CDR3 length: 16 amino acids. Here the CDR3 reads CASSPPTAPPVYGYTF. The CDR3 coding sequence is TGTGCCAGCAGTCCTCCGACCGCGCCGCCAGTCTATGGCTACACCTTC.

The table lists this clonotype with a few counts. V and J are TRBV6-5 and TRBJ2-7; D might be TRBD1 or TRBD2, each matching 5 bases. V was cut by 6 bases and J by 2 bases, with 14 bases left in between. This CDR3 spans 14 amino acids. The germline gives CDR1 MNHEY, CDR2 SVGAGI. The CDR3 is CASSPNGAAYEQYF. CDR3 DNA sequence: TGTGCCAGCAGCCCCAACGGGGCCGCCTACGAGCAGTACTTC.